The present TCR beta chain was sequenced within a study of blood T cell repertoires in COVID-19 (dated by TCRdb to 2020 to 2021). Regarding the research as a whole: Collaborator samples came from the United States, Italy and Spain and covered acute and convalescent phases of COVID-19. Nearly every sample came with metadata listing a de-identified subject ID, COVID-19 status, age in years and sex. The prospective study material was composed of cDNA or gDNA derived from T cells, B-cell-depleted T cells, or PBMCs. Where HLA class I and class II types were available, the types were taken from metadata supplied by the sample provider, not from assay-based typing. Samples came from the ongoing ImmuneRACE study (first 160 participants) plus 1,254 subjects from 6 global collaborators. The repertoires were released in a freely available public database intended as a resource for research on the immune response to SARS-CoV-2. Deeply sampled blood TCRbeta repertoires from subjects exposed to, actively infected with, or recovered from COVID-19 were included in the dataset. What the study reported, not specific to this receptor: Clinical and demographic metadata were provided uncurated, with the amount varying by source and participant.

A word on this clone: Its antigen remains unidentified. Per-base quality was not reported, and no clone a single base away is much larger than it.

Participants in the prospective study were aged about 18 to 95 years, lived in over 20 United States geographic areas, and enrolled through a virtual design. In the prospective study, cohorts were assigned on the basis of participant-reported clinical history obtained from a screening survey and a study questionnaire. ImmuneRACE Cohort 3 recovered participants were defined by two consecutive negative NP/OP PCR tests, healthcare professional clearance, or symptom resolution. In the prospective study, mobile phlebotomists collected whole blood, serum and a nasopharyngeal or oropharyngeal swab from each participant. Additional blood draws and questionnaires over an approximately 2-month period could optionally be provided by prospective study participants. Before DNA extraction, prospective study blood samples were shipped either frozen or at room temperature. From the germline V gene (reference sequence), CDR1 is SEHNR and CDR2 is FQNEAQ. The CDR3 sequence holds 16 residues, the cysteine and phenylalanine included. Only the CDR3 region is kept as DNA, spanning 48 bases read in frame from base 1. Between the V and J ends, shortened by 1 base and 0 bases respectively, the junction contains 10 bases.

TCRbeta CDR3 regions were amplified from genomic DNA by means of the immunoSEQ Assay, a bias-controlled multiplex PCR. Turning to the authors' computational methods: The number of nucleated cells in each sample was estimated from the amplification of reference gene primers within the assay. Sequence reads were collapsed and filtered to measure the absolute abundance of every unique TCRbeta CDR3 rearrangement. For each sample, productive Simpson clonality was calculated as the square root of Simpson's diversity index over productive rearrangements. TCRdb took this table from immuneACCESS and kept in-frame rearrangements with V and J called. Such tables lack part of the clones; where checked against another copy, unresolved V genes explain under half of the gap, and the rest is unexplained. For V, J and clone size, that table is used; D and trimming come from the DNA. Within this sample are some 320,000 clones, with 89% of them counted one time only. Approximately 5% of the sample belongs to the ten largest clones.

Input material: PBMCs or T cells enriched from blood (not recorded which). This chain joins TRBV7-9 to TRBJ1-3, and perhaps TRBD1 as D gene, on 5 matching bases. This sequence was found in a man in his fifties or sixties who had recovered from COVID-19. The CDR3 protein: CASSLGGTGSGNTIYF. In nucleotides, the sequence is TGTGCCAGCAGCTTAGGGGGCACAGGCTCTGGAAACACCATATATTTT.